The 2 T cell receptor beta chains given below trace back to one sample, sequenced in a study of blood T cell repertoires in COVID-19. The repertoire was sequenced with immunoSEQ multiplex PCR; TCRdb's copy has only in-frame clones and lacks some. Of 100,000 or so clones detected, 65% to 90% appear once; the ten largest clones hold roughly 4.5%. Sequencing input: peripheral blood. The source is a middle-aged man with acute or convalescent COVID-19.

V is TRBV25-1 and J is TRBJ1-1; D is perhaps TRBD1 (5 bases). The CDR3 runs to 11 residues. V lost 3 bases to trimming and J lost 8 bases, with 7 bases between them. CDR1 MGHDK and CDR2 SYGVNS come from the germline V gene. CDR3 DNA sequence: TGTGCCAGCAGTGAGGGGCTGGAAGCTTTCTTT. It encodes CASSEGLEAFF.

The chain employs TRBV7-3 and TRBJ2-2, with TRBD2 matching 16 bases. The CDR3 totals 16 residues. Germline trimming cut 5 bases from V and 9 bases from J; bases unmatched to any gene: 6. Germline V gene data show CDR1 as SGHTA and CDR2 as FQGTGA. CDR3 sequence reads: CASSPGTSGGARELFF. Written as DNA, the CDR3 is TGTGCCAGCAGCCCAGGGACTAGCGGGGGGGCCCGGGAGCTGTTTTTT.